The 15 T cell receptor beta chains reported below all come from one sample, sequenced in a study of memory CD4+ T cells and cytomegalovirus serostatus (dated 2019 in TCRdb). Single viable CD3+CD4+CD8-CD45RO+ cells were sorted as memory CD4+ T cells on a FACSAria II. Library creation used the immunoSEQ multiplex PCR assay. TCRdb stores this immuneACCESS table with in-frame sequences only. Part of the clones is absent; in the studies checked, under half of the shortfall reflects unresolved V genes, and no reason is known for the rest. Within this sample are approximately 46,000 clones, with 60% to 80% of them counted one time only. Of the sample, about 1.1% falls within the top ten clones. Material: memory CD4+ T cells from blood. These receptors were taken from an adult in good health and CMV-seropositive.

V and J are TRBV28 and TRBJ2-7; 9 positions match TRBD2. This CDR3 contains 15 residues. J was trimmed by 2 bases and V by 2 bases; bases with no gene match: 4. Germline CDR1 and CDR2: MDHEN and SYDVKM. The CDR3 coding sequence is TGTGCCAGCAGTTTAGCGGGGGGGTCTACCTACGAGCAGTACTTC. It is translated as CASSLAGGSTYEQYF. The whole variable domain, filled in from reference TRBV28 and TRBJ2-7, reads DVKVTQSSRYLVKRTGEKVFLECVQDMDHENMFWYRQDPGLGLRLIYFSYDVKMKEKGDIPEGYSVSREKKERFSLILESASTNQTSMYLCASSLAGGSTYEQYFGPGTRLTVT.

This clone was observed a few times. The rearrangement links TRBV7-8 to TRBJ2-7; 9 bases match TRBD1. The germline CDR1 and CDR2 sequences are SGHVS and FQNEAQ. The CDR3 is 15 residues long. V lost 3 bases, J lost 2 bases, and 5 bases stayed unmatched. CDR3 sequence (DNA): TGTGCCAGCAGCTTGTCGGGACAGGGCGCCTACGAGCAGTACTTC. Its translation is CASSLSGQGAYEQYF.

The chain has TRBV19 and TRBJ1-3; D possibly corresponds to TRBD1 (5 bases). The V end lost 3 bases, the J end lost 0 bases, and 12 bases lay between the germline ends. CDR1 is LNHDA and CDR2 is SQIVND in the germline V gene (reference sequence). The CDR3 runs to 16 residues. The CDR3 sequence is CASSIWGRTSGNTIYF. The CDR3 DNA reads TGTGCCAGTAGTATTTGGGGACGGACCTCTGGAAACACCATATATTTT.

The chain joins TRBV6-1 to TRBJ1-2; no clear D. V shed 1 base and J shed 2 bases, with 2 bases lying between them. The CDR3 covers 12 residues. From germline, CDR1 is MNHNS and CDR2 SASEGT. The CDR3 here is CASSEGNYGYTF. The CDR3 coding sequence is TGTGCCAGCAGTGAAGGAAACTATGGCTACACCTTC.

This clone occurred once. The chain has TRBV4-1 and TRBJ1-3; maybe TRBD1 (6 bases). V dropped 0 bases and J dropped 0 bases, with 15 bases sitting between them. Germline-derived CDR1 and CDR2 are MGHRA and YSYEKL. The length of the CDR3 is 18 residues. DNA of the CDR3: TGCGCCAGCAGCCAAGATCTGGGGGCCTCACTCTCTGGAAACACCATATATTTT. It specifies CASSQDLGASLSGNTIYF.

The V and J genes are TRBV6-6 and TRBJ1-5; D possibly corresponds to TRBD1 (5 bases). This CDR3 spans 14 amino acids. Germline V gives CDR1 MNHNY, CDR2 SVGAGI (reference sequence). The V gene lost 7 bases and the J gene lost 6 bases, with 16 bases spanning the gap. CDR3 protein: CASTSISQGQPQHF. CDR3 in DNA: TGTGCCAGCACCTCCATAAGCCAGGGTCAGCCCCAGCATTTT.

The V and J genes are TRBV10-3 and TRBJ2-5; D call uncertain. Germline CDR1 is ENHRY and CDR2 is SYGVKD. The CDR3 covers 14 residues. The ends were cut back, 0 bases at V and 2 bases at J, with 7 bases in the middle. The CDR3 region is CAISESGKQETQYF. CDR3 in DNA: TGTGCCATCAGTGAGTCAGGGAAACAAGAGACCCAGTACTTC.

There are a few counts of this clone. V and J are TRBV6-1 and TRBJ1-3; 8 nucleotides line up with TRBD1. With V trimmed by 5 bases and J by 3 bases, 3 bases remained unmatched. The CDR3 covers 14 residues. CDR1 is MNHNS and CDR2 is SASEGT in the germline V gene. CDR3 nucleotide sequence: TGTGCCAGCAGTATCAGGGGGCTTGGAAACACCATATATTTT. It codes for CASSIRGLGNTIYF.

A few counts support this clone. This sequence joins TRBV4-1 and TRBJ1-2; maybe TRBD1 (6 bases). The CDR3 extends over 15 amino acids. Trimming removed 1 base from V and 2 bases from J, with 11 bases in between. Germline V gives CDR1 MGHRA, CDR2 YSYEKL. The CDR3 spells CASSQGGTGNYGYTF. The CDR3 nucleotides read TGCGCCAGCAGCCAAGGGGGAACAGGGAACTATGGCTACACCTTC.

The chain recombines TRBV28 with TRBJ2-1, with 9 bases identical to TRBD1. The CDR3 has 18 amino acids. V was pared by 7 bases and J by 7 bases, with 20 bases of the junction left unmatched. Per the germline V gene, CDR1 is MDHEN and CDR2 is SYDVKM. The CDR3 spells CASNTVALRDRALNEQFF. The CDR3 region has the DNA TGTGCCAGCAATACCGTCGCCCTCCGGGACAGGGCTTTAAATGAGCAGTTCTTC.

This clone was seen only once. This chain uses TRBV10-3 with TRBJ1-6; perhaps TRBD1 as D (5 bases). Germline V gives CDR1 ENHRY, CDR2 SYGVKD. The CDR3 loop spans 16 amino acids. The germline V and J ends were trimmed by 3 bases and 8 bases, with 17 bases remaining between them. The chain's CDR3 is CAISETGSPVDSPLHF. For the CDR3, the DNA is TGTGCCATCAGTGAAACAGGCTCCCCTGTGGATTCACCCCTCCACTTT.

The chain carries TRBV28 and TRBJ1-5; maybe TRBD1 (5 bases). V was trimmed by 5 bases and J by 0 bases, leaving 8 bases between them. Germline V CDR1 and CDR2: MDHEN, SYDVKM. The CDR3 is 14 residues long. CDR3 DNA sequence: TGTGCCAGCAGTACCGACAGTAGCAATCAGCCCCAGCATTTT. Amino acids: CASSTDSSNQPQHF.

Here the CDR3 reads CASSEGWLAKNIQYF. For the CDR3, the DNA is TGTGCCAGCAGTGAAGGCTGGCTAGCCAAAAACATTCAGTACTTC. The gene calls are TRBV6-1 and TRBJ2-4; D is uncertain. V was cut by 1 base and J by 0 bases, with 7 bases left in between. Germline lookup yields CDR1 MNHNS and CDR2 SASEGT. The length of the CDR3 is 15 residues.

A note on this clone: Different DNA sequences within this sample yield the same CDR3. The chain has TRBV18 and TRBJ2-7; 12 bases are a match to TRBD1. Germline CDR1 reads KGHSH; CDR2 reads LQKENI. This CDR3 is 15 amino acids long. Losses at the gene ends were 3 bases for V and 1 base for J; bases not matched to a gene: 1. The DNA for the CDR3 is TGTGCCAGCTCACCGGGACAGGGGGCTTCCTACGAGCAGTACTTC. Encoded protein: CASSPGQGASYEQYF.

Within the sample, this clone is medium-sized. The gene calls are TRBV29-1 and TRBJ2-5; 12 nucleotides match TRBD2. V gave up 4 bases and J gave up 4 bases; unmatched junction bases: 4. This CDR3 spans 14 amino acids. Germline lookup yields CDR1 SQVTM and CDR2 ANQGSEA. CDR3 sequence (DNA): TGCAGCGTTGGACTAGCGGGGGAGGGAGAGACCCAGTACTTC. This codes for CSVGLAGEGETQYF.